This T cell receptor beta chain was recorded in a study of OX40 agonist ivuxolimab in advanced cancers. Germline CDR1 reads GTSNPN; CDR2 reads SVGIG (reference sequence). The CDR3 runs to 13 residues. V lost 2 bases and J 5 bases, leaving 10 bases between the germline ends. This table comes from immunoSEQ multiplex PCR, and its TCRdb copy is limited to in-frame clones, with some not included. The table shows about 89,000 clones, with approximately 91% occurring only once. Source: CD4+ or CD8+ T cells sorted from blood, taken in a trial of the OX40 agonist ivuxolimab. The TCR originated in an adult with an advanced solid tumor such as melanoma, head and neck, liver or kidney cancer. The chain links TRBV30 to TRBJ1-5, with D uncertain. CDR3: CAWSWTPDQPQHF. The CDR3, as DNA: TGTGCCTGGAGTTGGACCCCCGATCAGCCCCAGCATTTT. Using reference TRBV30 and TRBJ1-5 for the parts outside the CDR3, the full variable domain is SQTIHQWPATLVQPVGSPLSLECTVEGTSNPNLYWYRQAAGRGLQLLFYSVGIGQISSEVPQNLSASRPQDRQFILSSKKLLLSDSGFYLCAWSWTPDQPQHFGDGTRLSIL.